This is a list of T cell receptor beta chains from one sample in a study of shared clonotypes between healthy human individuals. This table comes from immunoSEQ multiplex PCR, and its TCRdb copy is limited to in-frame clones, with some not included. This table has some 490,000 clones, more than 65% appearing once. The sequencing input was PBMCs. The receptor set was obtained from a middle-aged woman in good health. Some clones in this sample may be carry-over from other donors' samples. Each CDR3 is given without its conserved first and last residue. The order of the fields is J gene, clone size, CDR3 length, V gene, CDR3 protein. Where a row states a size, it is once, few, many or the class of an expanded clone; other rows omit it.

TRBJ2-1,-,11,TRBV7-2,ASSFQLGDEQF
TRBJ2-1,-,14,TRBV15,ATSRDPDPSRGEQF
TRBJ2-6,-,13,TRBV7-2,ASSLNLSVANVLT
TRBJ2-7,-,12,TRBV2,ASRAFFSSYEQY
TRBJ2-5,-,11,TRBV25-1,ASRETGLETQY
TRBJ2-2,-,13,TRBV19,ASSALGADTGELF
TRBJ1-4,-,13,TRBV9,ASSVVGSYGEKLF
TRBJ2-7,-,12,TRBV5-4,ASSLGQPILEQY
TRBJ2-3,-,14,TRBV7-9,ASSLAGGVRTDTQY
TRBJ2-7,many,12,TRBV28,ASSSGTLIYEQY
-,-,12,TRBV2,ASSEACYPYEQY
TRBJ2-5,-,13,TRBV11-3,ASSLGREGRETQY
TRBJ1-4,-,13,TRBV28,ASSSGGATNEKLF